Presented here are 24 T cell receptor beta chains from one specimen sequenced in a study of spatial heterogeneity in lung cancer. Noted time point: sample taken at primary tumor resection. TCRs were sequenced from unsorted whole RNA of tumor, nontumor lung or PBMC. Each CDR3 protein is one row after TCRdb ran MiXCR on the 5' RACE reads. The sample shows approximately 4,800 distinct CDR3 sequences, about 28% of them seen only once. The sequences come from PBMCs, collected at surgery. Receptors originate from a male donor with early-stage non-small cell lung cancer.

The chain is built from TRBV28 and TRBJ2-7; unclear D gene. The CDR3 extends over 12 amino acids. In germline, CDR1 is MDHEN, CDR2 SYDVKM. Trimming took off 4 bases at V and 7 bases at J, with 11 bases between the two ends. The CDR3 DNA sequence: TGTGCCAGCAGTTCGGGTCTTCCTGAGCAGTACTTC. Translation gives CASSSGLPEQYF.

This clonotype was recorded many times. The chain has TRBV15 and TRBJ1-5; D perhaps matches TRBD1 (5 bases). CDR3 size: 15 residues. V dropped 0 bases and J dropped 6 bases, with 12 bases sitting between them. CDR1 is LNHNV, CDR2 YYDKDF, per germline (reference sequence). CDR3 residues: CATSRDPRESQPQHF. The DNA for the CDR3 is TGTGCCACCAGCAGAGATCCCAGGGAGAGTCAGCCCCAGCATTTT.

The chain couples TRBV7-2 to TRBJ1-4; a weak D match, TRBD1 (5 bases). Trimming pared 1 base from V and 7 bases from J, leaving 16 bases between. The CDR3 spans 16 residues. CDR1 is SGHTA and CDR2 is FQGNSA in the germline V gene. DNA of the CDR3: TGTGCCAGCAGCTTAGGACAGCTCCTGTGGAGTGAAAAACTGTTTTTT. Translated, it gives CASSLGQLLWSEKLFF.

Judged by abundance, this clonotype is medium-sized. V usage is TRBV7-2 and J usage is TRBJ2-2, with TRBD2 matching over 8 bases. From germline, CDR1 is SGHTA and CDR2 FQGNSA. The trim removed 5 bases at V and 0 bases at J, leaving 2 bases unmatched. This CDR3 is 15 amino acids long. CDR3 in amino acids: CASSPGGANTGELFF. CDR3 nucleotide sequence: TGTGCCAGCAGCCCGGGGGGGGCGAACACCGGGGAGCTGTTTTTT.

The CDR3: CSVVAGGTDTQYF. In DNA, the CDR3 is TGCAGCGTAGTAGCGGGGGGCACAGATACGCAGTATTTT. V usage is TRBV29-1 and J usage is TRBJ2-3; 9 positions match TRBD2. Trimming removed 6 bases from V and 1 base from J; junction bases left unmatched: 2. The germline CDR1 and CDR2 sequences are SQVTM and ANQGSEA. The CDR3 has 13 residues.

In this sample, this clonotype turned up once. The CDR3 DNA follows: TGCGCCAGCAGCTTGGCCCCGACAGGGCACGAGCAGTACTTC. Protein: CASSLAPTGHEQYF. The chain combines TRBV5-1 with TRBJ2-7; 7 bases fit TRBD1. V trimming: 0 bases; J trimming: 5 bases; junction bases outside the gene matches: 5. CDR1 and CDR2 from the germline V gene are SGHRS and YFSETQ. The CDR3 consists of 14 residues.

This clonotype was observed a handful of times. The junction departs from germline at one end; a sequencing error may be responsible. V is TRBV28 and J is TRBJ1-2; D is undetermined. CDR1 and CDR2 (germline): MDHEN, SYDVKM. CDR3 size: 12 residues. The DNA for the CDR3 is TGTGTCAGCAGTCGACTAGGCTATGGCTACACCTTC. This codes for CVSSRLGYGYTF.

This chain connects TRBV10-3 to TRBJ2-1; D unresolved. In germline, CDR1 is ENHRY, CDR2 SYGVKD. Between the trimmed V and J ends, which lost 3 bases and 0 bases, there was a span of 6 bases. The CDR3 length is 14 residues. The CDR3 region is CAISDGSSYNEQFF. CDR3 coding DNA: TGTGCCATCAGTGACGGTAGCTCCTACAATGAGCAGTTCTTC.

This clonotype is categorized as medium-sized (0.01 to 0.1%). CDR3 bases: TGTGCCAGCAGTGTGCACGAGCTCGGCAATCAGCCCCAGCATTTT. Translating it yields CASSVHELGNQPQHF. The genes are TRBV28 and TRBJ1-5; D gene uncertain. Between the trimmed V and J ends, which lost 5 bases and 2 bases, there was a span of 13 bases. Germline V gene data show CDR1 as MDHEN and CDR2 as SYDVKM. The length of the CDR3 is 15 residues.

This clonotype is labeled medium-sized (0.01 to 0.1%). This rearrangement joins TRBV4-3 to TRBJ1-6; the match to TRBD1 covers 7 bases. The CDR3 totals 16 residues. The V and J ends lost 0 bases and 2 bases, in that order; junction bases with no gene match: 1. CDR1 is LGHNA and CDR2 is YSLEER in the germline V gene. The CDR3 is CASSQEQGTYNSPLHF. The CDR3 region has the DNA TGCGCCAGCAGCCAAGAACAGGGGACCTATAATTCACCCCTCCACTTT.

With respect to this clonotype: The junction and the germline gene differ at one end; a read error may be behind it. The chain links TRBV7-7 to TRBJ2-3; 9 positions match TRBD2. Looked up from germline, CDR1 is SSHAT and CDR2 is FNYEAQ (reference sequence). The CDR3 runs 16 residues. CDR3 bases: TGTGCTAGCAGCCCAGCGGGGGGACCTAGCACAGATACGCAGTATTTT. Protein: CASSPAGGPSTDTQYF. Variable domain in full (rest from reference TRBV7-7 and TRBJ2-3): GAGVSQSPRYKVTKRGQDVTLRCDPISSHATLYWYQQALGQGPEFLTYFNYEAQPDKSGLPSDRFSAERPEGSISTLTIQRTEQRDSAMYRCASSPAGGPSTDTQYFGPGTRLTVL.

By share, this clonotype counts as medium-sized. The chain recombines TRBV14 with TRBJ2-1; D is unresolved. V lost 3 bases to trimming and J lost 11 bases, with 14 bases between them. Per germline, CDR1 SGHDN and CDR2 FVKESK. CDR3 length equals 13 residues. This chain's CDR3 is CASSHRPRAKQFF. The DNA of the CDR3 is TGTGCCAGCAGCCACCGACCCCGGGCGAAGCAGTTCTTC.

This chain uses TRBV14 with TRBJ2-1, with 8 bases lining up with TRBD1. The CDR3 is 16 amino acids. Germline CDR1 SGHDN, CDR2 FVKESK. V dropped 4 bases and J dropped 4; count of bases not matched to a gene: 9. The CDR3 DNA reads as TGTGCCAGCAGCCGTCGGGGACAGGTGGGATACAATGAGCAGTTCTTC. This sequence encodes CASSRRGQVGYNEQFF.

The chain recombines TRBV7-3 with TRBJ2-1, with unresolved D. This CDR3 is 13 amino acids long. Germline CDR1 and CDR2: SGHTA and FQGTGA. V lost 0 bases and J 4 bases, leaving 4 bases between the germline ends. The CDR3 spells CASSLTLYNEQFF. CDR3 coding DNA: TGTGCCAGCAGCTTAACGCTATACAATGAGCAGTTCTTC.

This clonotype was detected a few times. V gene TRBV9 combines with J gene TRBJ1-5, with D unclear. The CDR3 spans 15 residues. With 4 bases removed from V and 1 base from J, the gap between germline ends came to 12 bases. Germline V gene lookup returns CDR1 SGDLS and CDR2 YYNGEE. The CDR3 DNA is TGTGCCAGCAGCCCCGACCTGGACAGCAATCAGCCCCAGCATTTT. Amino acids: CASSPDLDSNQPQHF.

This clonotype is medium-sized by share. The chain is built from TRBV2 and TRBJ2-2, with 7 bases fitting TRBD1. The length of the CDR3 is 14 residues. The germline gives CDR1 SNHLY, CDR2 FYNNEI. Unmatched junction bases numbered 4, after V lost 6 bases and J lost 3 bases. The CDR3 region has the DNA TGTGCCAGCAGCGACAGGGTGCACACCGGGGAGCTGTTTTTT. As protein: CASSDRVHTGELFF. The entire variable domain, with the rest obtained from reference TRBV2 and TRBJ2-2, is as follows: EPEVTQTPSHQVTQMGQEVILRCVPISNHLYFYWYRQILGQKVEFLVSFYNNEISEKSEIFDDQFSVERPDGSNFTLKIRSTKLEDSAMYFCASSDRVHTGELFFGEGSRLTVL.

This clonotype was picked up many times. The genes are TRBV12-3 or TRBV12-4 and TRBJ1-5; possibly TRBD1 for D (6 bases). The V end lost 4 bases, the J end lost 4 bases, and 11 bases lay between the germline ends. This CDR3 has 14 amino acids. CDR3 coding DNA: TGTGCCAGCAGTTCGTGGACAGCAAATCAGCCCCAGCATTTT. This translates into CASSSWTANQPQHF.

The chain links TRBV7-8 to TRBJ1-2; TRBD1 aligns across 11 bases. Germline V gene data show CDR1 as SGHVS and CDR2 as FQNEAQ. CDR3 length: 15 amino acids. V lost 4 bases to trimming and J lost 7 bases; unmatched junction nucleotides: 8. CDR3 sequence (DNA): TGTGCCAGCAGCTCCGGACAGGGGGCAGAGAGTGGCTACACCTTC. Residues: CASSSGQGAESGYTF.

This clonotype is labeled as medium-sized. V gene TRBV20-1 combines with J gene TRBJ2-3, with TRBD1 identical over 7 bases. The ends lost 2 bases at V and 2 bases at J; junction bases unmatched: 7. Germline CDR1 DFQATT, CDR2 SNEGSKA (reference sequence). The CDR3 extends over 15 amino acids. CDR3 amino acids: CSARTTGVYTDTQYF. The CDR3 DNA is TGCAGTGCTAGAACTACAGGGGTCTACACAGATACGCAGTATTTT.

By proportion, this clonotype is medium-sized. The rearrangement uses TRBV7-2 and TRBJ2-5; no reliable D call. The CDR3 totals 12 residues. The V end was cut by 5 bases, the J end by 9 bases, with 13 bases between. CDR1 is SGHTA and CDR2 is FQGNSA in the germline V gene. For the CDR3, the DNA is TGTGCCAGCAGCCTGCTTAAAGTAGCCCAGTACTTC. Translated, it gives CASSLLKVAQYF.

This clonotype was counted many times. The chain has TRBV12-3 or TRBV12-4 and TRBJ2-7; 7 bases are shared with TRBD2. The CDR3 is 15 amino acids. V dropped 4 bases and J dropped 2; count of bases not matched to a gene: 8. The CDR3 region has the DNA TGTGCCAGCAGTTCACCGAGCGGGGAAACCTACGAGCAGTACTTC. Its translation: CASSSPSGETYEQYF.

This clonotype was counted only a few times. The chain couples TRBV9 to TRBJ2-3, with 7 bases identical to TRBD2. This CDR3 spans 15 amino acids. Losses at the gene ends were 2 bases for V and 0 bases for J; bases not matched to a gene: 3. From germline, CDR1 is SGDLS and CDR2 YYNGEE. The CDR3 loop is CASSVAGASTDTQYF. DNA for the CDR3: TGTGCCAGCAGCGTGGCGGGAGCTAGCACAGATACGCAGTATTTT. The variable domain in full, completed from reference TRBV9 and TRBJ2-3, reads DSGVTQTPKHLITATGQRVTLRCSPRSGDLSVYWYQQSLDQGLQFLIQYYNGEERAKGNILERFSAQQFPDLHSELNLSSLELGDSALYFCASSVAGASTDTQYFGPGTRLTVL.

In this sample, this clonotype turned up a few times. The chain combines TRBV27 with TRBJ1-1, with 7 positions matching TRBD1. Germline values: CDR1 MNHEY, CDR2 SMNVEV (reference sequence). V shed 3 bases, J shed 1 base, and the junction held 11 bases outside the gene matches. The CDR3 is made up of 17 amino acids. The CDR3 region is CASSFMIQGGRNTEAFF. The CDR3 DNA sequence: TGTGCCAGCAGTTTTATGATTCAGGGGGGGAGGAACACTGAAGCTTTCTTT.

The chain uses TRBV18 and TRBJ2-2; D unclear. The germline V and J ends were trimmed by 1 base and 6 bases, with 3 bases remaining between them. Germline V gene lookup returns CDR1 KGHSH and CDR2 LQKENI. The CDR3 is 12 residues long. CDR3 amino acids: CASSPRAGELFF. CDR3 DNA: TGTGCCAGCTCACCACGCGCCGGGGAGCTGTTTTTT.